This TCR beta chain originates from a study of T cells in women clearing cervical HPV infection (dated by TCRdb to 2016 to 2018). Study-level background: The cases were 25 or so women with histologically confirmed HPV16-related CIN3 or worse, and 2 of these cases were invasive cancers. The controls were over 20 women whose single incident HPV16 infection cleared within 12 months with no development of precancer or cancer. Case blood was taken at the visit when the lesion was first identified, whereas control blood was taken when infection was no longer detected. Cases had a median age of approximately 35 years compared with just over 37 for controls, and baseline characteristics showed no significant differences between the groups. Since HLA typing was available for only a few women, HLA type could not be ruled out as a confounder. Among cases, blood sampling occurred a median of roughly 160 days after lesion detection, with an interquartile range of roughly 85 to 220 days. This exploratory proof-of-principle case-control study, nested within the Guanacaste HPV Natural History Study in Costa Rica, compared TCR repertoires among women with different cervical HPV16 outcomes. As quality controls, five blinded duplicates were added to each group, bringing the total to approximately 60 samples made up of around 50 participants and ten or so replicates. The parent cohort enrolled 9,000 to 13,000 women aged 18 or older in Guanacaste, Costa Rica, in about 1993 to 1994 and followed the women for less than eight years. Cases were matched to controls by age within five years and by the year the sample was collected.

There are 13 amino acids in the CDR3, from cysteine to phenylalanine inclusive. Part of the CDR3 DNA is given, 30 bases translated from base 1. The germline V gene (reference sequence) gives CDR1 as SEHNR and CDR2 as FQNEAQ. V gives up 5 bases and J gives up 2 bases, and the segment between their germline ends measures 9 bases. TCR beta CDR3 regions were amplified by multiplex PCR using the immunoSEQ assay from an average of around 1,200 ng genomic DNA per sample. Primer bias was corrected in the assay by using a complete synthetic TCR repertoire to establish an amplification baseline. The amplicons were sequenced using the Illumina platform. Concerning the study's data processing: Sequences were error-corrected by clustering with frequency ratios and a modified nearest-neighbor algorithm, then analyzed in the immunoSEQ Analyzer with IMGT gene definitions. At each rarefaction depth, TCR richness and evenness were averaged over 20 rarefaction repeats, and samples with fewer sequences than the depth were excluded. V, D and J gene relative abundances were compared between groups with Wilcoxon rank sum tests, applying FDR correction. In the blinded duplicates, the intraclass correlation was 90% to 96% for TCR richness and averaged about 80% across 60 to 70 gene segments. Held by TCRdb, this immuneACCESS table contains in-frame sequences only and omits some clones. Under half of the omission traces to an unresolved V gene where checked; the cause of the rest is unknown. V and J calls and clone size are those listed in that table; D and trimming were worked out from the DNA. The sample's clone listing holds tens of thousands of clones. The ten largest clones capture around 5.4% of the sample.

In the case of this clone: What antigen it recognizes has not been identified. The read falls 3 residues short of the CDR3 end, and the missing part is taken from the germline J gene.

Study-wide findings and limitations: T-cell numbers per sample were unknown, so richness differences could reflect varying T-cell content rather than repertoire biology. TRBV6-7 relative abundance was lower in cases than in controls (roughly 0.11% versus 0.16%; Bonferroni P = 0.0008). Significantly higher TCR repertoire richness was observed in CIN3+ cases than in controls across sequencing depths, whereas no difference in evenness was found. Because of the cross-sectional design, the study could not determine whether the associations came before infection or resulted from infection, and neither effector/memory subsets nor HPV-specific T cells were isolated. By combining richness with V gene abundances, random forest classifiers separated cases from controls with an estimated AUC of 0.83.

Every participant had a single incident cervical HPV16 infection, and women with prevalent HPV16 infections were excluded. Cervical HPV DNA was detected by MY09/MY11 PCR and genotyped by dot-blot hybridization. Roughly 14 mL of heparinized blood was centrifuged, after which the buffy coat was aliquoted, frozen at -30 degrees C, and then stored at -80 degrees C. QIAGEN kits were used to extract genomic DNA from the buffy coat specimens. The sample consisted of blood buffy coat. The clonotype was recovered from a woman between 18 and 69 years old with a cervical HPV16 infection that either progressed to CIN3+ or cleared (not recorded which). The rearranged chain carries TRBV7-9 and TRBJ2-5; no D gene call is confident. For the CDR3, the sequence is CASSPTVQETQYF. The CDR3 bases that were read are TGTGCCAGCAGCCCCACGGTTCAAGAGACC. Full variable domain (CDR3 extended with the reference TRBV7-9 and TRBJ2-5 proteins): DTGVSQNPRHKITKRGQNVTFRCDPISEHNRLYWYRQTLGQGPEFLTYFQNEAQLEKSRLLSDRFSAERPKGSFSTLEIQRTEQGDSAMYLCASSPTVQETQYFGPGTRLLVL.